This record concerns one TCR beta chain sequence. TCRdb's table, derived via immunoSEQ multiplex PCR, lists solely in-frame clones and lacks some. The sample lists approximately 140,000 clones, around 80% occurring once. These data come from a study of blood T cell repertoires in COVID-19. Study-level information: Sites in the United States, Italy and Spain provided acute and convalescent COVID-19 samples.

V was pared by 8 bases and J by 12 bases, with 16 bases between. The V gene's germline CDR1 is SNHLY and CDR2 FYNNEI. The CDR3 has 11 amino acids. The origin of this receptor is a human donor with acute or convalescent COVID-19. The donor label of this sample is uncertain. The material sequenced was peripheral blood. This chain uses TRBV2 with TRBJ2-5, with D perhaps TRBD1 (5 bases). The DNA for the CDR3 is TGTGCCAGCCGAAAAAAGGGGCTGGAGTACTTC. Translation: CASRKKGLEYF.